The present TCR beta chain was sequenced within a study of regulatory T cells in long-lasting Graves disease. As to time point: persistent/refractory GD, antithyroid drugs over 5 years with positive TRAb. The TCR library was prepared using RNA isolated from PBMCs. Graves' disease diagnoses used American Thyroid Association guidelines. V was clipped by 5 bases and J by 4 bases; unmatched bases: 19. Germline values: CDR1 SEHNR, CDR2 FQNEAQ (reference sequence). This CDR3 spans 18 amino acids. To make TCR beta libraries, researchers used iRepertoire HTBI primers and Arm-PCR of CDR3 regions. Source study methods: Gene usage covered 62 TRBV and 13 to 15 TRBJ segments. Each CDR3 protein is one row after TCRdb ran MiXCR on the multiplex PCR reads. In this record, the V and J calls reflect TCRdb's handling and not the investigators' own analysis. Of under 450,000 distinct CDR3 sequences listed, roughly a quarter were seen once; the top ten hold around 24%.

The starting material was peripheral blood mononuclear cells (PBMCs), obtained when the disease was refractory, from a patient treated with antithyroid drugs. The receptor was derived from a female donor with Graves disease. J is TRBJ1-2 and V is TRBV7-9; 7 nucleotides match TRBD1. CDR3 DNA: TGTGCCAGCAGCCGAATCCGGGACAGACCTCATCCAGGCTATGGCTACACCTTC. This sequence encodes CASSRIRDRPHPGYGYTF. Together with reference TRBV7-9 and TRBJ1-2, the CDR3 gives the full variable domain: DTGVSQNPRHKITKRGQNVTFRCDPISEHNRLYWYRQTLGQGPEFLTYFQNEAQLEKSRLLSDRFSAERPKGSFSTLEIQRTEQGDSAMYLCASSRIRDRPHPGYGYTFGSGTRLTVV.